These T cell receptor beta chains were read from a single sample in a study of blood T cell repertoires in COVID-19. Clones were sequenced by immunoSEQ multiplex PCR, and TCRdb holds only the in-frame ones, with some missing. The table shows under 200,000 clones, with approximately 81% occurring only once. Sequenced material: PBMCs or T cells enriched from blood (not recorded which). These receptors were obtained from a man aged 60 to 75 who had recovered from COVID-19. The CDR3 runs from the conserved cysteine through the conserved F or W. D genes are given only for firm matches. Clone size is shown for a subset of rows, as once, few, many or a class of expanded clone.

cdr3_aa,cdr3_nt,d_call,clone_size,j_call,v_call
CASSLAGTGGETQYF,TGTGCCAGCAGCTTAGCCGGGACAGGGGGAGAGACCCAGTACTTC,TRBD1,.,TRBJ2-5,TRBV7-2
CASRLSGSNEQYF,TGTGCCAGCAGATTAAGCGGGAGCAACGAGCAGTACTTC,TRBD2,few,TRBJ2-7,TRBV6-6
CASTWDIPGELFF,TGTGCCAGTACCTGGGACATTCCTGGGGAGCTGTTTTTT,.,once,TRBJ2-2,TRBV19
CASSVALAGDGGELFF,TGTGCCAGCAGCGTAGCTCTAGCGGGAGATGGCGGGGAGCTGTTTTTT,TRBD2,.,TRBJ2-2,TRBV9
CSAKLTGELFF,TGCAGTGCTAAACTCACCGGGGAGCTGTTTTTT,.,.,TRBJ2-2,TRBV20-1
CASSPPDRGRNTEAFF,TGTGCCAGCTCACCCCCGGACAGGGGGCGGAACACTGAAGCTTTCTTT,TRBD1,once,TRBJ1-1,TRBV18
CASSPGTTSTDTQYF,TGTGCCAGCAGCCCCGGGACTACTAGCACAGATACGCAGTATTTT,TRBD2,.,TRBJ2-3,TRBV3-1/TRBV3-2
CASKSTGSGNTIYF,TGTGCCAGTAAGTCCACAGGGTCTGGAAACACCATATATTTT,.,.,TRBJ1-3,TRBV19
CASSPLGLAASYEQYF,TGTGCCAGCAGTCCCCTGGGACTAGCGGCCTCCTACGAGCAGTACTTC,TRBD2,.,TRBJ2-7,TRBV28
CASSGQGRTNTEAFF,TGTGCCAGCAGTGGACAGGGACGGACGAACACTGAAGCTTTCTTT,TRBD1,.,TRBJ1-1,TRBV28
CASSTPFRYTF,TGTGCCAGTAGTACTCCCTTCCGCTACACCTTC,.,.,TRBJ1-2,TRBV19
CSIEQGVLETQYF,TGCAGCATTGAACAGGGGGTATTGGAGACCCAGTACTTC,TRBD1,.,TRBJ2-5,TRBV29-1
CASSLVAGGFNIYEQYF,TGTGCCAGCAGCTTAGTAGCGGGGGGCTTTAACATTTACGAGCAGTACTTC,TRBD2,few,TRBJ2-7,TRBV7-8
CASSQDSSTGVGNQPQHF,TGTGCCAGCAGCCAGGATTCATCGACAGGGGTGGGCAATCAGCCCCAGCATTTT,TRBD1,.,TRBJ1-5,TRBV3-1/TRBV3-2
CASSLEVGPAIF,TGTGCCAGCAGCTTAGAGGTGGGGCCGGCGATTTTT,.,.,TRBJ1-4,TRBV11-2
CASSFGAGTNQPQHF,TGTGCCAGCAGCTTCGGGGCGGGGACCAATCAGCCCCAGCATTTT,.,.,TRBJ1-5,TRBV5-5
CASSSRGIDRSSYNEQFF,TGTGCCAGCAGCTCGAGGGGAATCGACAGGAGCTCCTACAATGAGCAGTTCTTC,.,.,TRBJ2-1,TRBV11-2
CASSTGSRNIQYF,TGTGCCAGCAGTACAGGGTCGCGGAACATTCAGTACTTC,.,.,TRBJ2-4,TRBV6-5
CASGTEGYEQYF,TGTGCCAGCGGGACAGAGGGCTACGAGCAGTACTTC,.,.,TRBJ2-7,TRBV21-1
CASSPLTQGTTDTQYF,TGTGCCAGCTCACCACTGACACAGGGTACGACAGATACGCAGTATTTT,.,.,TRBJ2-3,TRBV18
CASSLASLADIDTQYF,TGCGCCAGCAGCTTGGCCTCACTAGCTGATATAGATACGCAGTATTTT,.,.,TRBJ2-3,TRBV5-1
CASSLNSYEQYF,TGTGCCAGCAGCTTGAACAGCTACGAGCAGTACTTC,.,.,TRBJ2-7,TRBV11-3
CASSVELVVNEQFF,TGTGCCAGCAGCGTAGAACTAGTTGTAAATGAGCAGTTCTTC,.,.,TRBJ2-1,TRBV9